A single TCR beta chain is shown here with its context. Its antigen remains unknown. Trimming cost V 4 bases and J 1 base; bases outside gene matches: 3. Germline CDR1 SGDLS, CDR2 YYNGEE. This CDR3 region has 14 residues. The data were obtained in a study of CD8+CD57+ T cells in acquired aplastic anemia. About the study: Yields of DNA that came from sorted CD4+ and CD8+ cells averaged approximately 3.5 ug. Healthy donors yielded some 9.9 million CD4+ cell reads on average. Study-wide points: Some 28 CD8+ CDR3 sequences occurred in both the patients and the controls. Statistical testing detected no significant gap in CD8+ Simpson's diversity between patients and controls.

Genomic DNA was employed as the template in profiling TCR beta VDJ and CDR3. Via MiXCR, TCRdb re-called the reads, giving one row per CDR3 protein. The repertoire includes 100,000 to 150,000 distinct CDR3 sequences, around 46% of them detected once, and roughly 2.5% sits in the top ten. The chain couples TRBV9 to TRBJ2-3; 7 bases align to TRBD2. This TCR came from a human donor in good health, serving as a control. The specimen sequenced was sorted CD4+, CD8+, or CD8+CD57+ T cells (not recorded which) from PBMCs. CDR3 loop: CASSTRGGTDTQYF. DNA of the CDR3: TGTGCCAGCAGCACTCGGGGGGGCACAGATACGCAGTATTTT.